The 5 T cell receptor beta chains given below trace back to one sample, sequenced in a study of blood T cell repertoires in COVID-19. Measured with immunoSEQ multiplex PCR; TCRdb has only the in-frame clones, and not every one. The table has fewer than 85,000 clones, approximately 80% seen once; the top ten hold 6.5% to 7.5%. The sequencing input was peripheral blood. Receptor source: a man aged 30 to 39 with COVID-19, enrolled during active disease.

The chain employs TRBV4-1 and TRBJ2-2; TRBD2 agrees at 8 bases. The CDR3 is 17 residues long. Germline-derived CDR1 and CDR2 are MGHRA and YSYEKL. Trimming at V came to 3 bases and at J to 4 bases, leaving 10 bases not matched to a gene. CDR3 in amino acids: CASSHPPQRGTTGELFF. The CDR3 DNA is TGCGCCAGCAGCCATCCCCCCCAGCGGGGGACCACCGGGGAGCTGTTTTTT.

This rearrangement joins TRBV20-1 to TRBJ2-3; TRBD2 is a possible D gene (6 bases). Trimming left V 3 bases short and J 5 bases short, with 12 bases between. This CDR3 is 13 amino acids long. Looked up from germline, CDR1 is DFQATT and CDR2 is SNEGSKA (reference sequence). The CDR3 here is CSASRPGEDTQYF. The CDR3 DNA reads TGCAGTGCTAGTCGGCCGGGGGAAGATACGCAGTATTTT.

The chain carries TRBV6-1 and TRBJ1-5; 9 nucleotides match TRBD1. J gave up 6 bases and V 3 bases, and 6 bases lay outside the gene matches. CDR1 is MNHNS, CDR2 SASEGT, per germline. This CDR3 has 15 residues. The CDR3, as DNA: TGTGCCAGCAGTGAGGGACAGGGTTTCGCTCAGCCCCAGCATTTT. Protein sequence: CASSEGQGFAQPQHF.

This clone has more than one count but fewer than ten. The chain links TRBV10-3 to TRBJ1-2; TRBD1 matches 9 bases. The CDR3 covers 16 residues. V shed 3 bases, J shed 5 bases, and the junction held 10 bases outside the gene matches. Germline CDR1 is ENHRY and CDR2 is SYGVKD. The CDR3 sequence is CAISEPGQGARYGYTF. The CDR3 bases are TGTGCCATCAGTGAACCGGGACAGGGCGCGAGGTATGGCTACACCTTC.

This clone was recorded a few times. The rearrangement links TRBV19 to TRBJ1-1, with 10 bases identical to TRBD1. Trimming took 6 bases from V and 10 from J; bases not matched to a gene: 8. CDR1 and CDR2 (germline): LNHDA, SQIVND (reference sequence). The CDR3 spans 13 residues. CDR3 sequence: CASSTTGGGSAFF. CDR3 sequence (DNA): TGTGCCAGTAGCACGACAGGGGGCGGATCAGCTTTCTTT. Full variable domain (remainder filled in from reference TRBV19 and TRBJ1-1): DGGITQSPKYLFRKEGQNVTLSCEQNLNHDAMYWYRQDPGQGLRLIYYSQIVNDFQKGDIAEGYSVSREKKESFPLTVTSAQKNPTAFYLCASSTTGGGSAFFGQGTRLTVV.